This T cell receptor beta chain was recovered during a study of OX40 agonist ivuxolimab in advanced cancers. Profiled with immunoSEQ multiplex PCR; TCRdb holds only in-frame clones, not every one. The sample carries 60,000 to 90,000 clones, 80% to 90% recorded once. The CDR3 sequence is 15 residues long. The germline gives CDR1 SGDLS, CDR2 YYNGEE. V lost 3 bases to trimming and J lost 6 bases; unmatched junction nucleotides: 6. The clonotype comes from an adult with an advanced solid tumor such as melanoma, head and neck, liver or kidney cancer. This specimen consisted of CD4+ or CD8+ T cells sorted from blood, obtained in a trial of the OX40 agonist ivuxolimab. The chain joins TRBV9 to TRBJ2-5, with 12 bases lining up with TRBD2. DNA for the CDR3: TGTGCCAGCAGCGCTAGCGGGGGGGCCGCGCAGACCCAGTACTTC. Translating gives CASSASGGAAQTQYF.